The clone carrying this T cell receptor (beta chain) was detected only a few times. Its antigen is undetermined. The source of the sample is a study of T cell responses to AZD1222 COVID-19 vaccine. Study findings and constraints: A reported finding is that nearly half of spike-specific TCRs target unmutated variant regions. Recipients of AZD1222 seropositive at baseline numbered only 6 or 7.

Germline CDR1 is MDHEN and CDR2 is SYDVKM. The CDR3 is made up of 13 amino acids. Trimming stripped 5 bases from V and 5 bases from J, with 10 bases between. Sequenced by immunoSEQ multiplex PCR; TCRdb stores in-frame clones only, minus some. Of 120,000 to 150,000 clones detected, about 81% appear once; the ten largest clones hold less than 5%. The chain carries TRBV28 and TRBJ2-1; D uncertain. This receptor was obtained from an adult in good health. The starting material was peripheral blood, obtained on day 0 of MenACWY control vaccination. The CDR3 nucleotides are TGTGCCAGCAGTCCTACTCGGAACAATGAGCAGTTCTTC. Translated, it gives CASSPTRNNEQFF.